This T cell receptor (beta chain) was documented in a study of T-cell memory formation after mild COVID-19. As for the study in general: The study found TCR clusters largely donor specific.

Study results and limitations: A second wave of clones peaked on day 37, and their SARS-CoV-2 specificity went unconfirmed.

The 5'RACE method, run with constant-segment primers, produced TCR alpha and TCR beta cDNA libraries (carrying sample barcodes and UMIs). TCRdb redid the calling of the 5' RACE reads with MiXCR, one entry per CDR3 protein. This table has around 310,000 distinct CDR3 sequences, roughly an eighth appearing once. A note on this clonotype: As yet, its antigen is unknown.

The clonotype originates from a man younger than 35 who had mild COVID-19 (a few samples of this study predate the infection). Cell type and time point are not known. Material: PBMCs or a T cell subset sorted from them (not recorded which).

Written as DNA, the CDR3 is TGTGCCAGCTCCCGGGGGTACAGCCGCTCTGGGGCCAACGTCCTGACTTTC. It encodes CASSRGYSRSGANVLTF. The chain couples TRBV18 to TRBJ2-6, with D perhaps matching TRBD2 (6 bases). The V end lost 6 bases, the J end lost 0 bases, and 15 bases lay between the germline ends. The CDR3 has 17 amino acids. Germline V gene lookup returns CDR1 KGHSH and CDR2 LQKENI.